The clone carrying this T cell receptor beta chain has a handful of counts. The antigen is unknown. The data stem from a study of T-cell memory formation after mild COVID-19. Study overall: Among the donors, TCR clusters were largely specific to each donor. Findings and caveats of the study: The study detected some responding clones in pre-infection memory, suggesting cross-reactive memory joined. Proof of SARS-CoV-2 specificity was absent for the second-wave clones that crested on day 37.

The V end was cut by 6 bases, the J end by 1 base, with 7 bases between. This CDR3 spans 13 amino acids. CDR1 and CDR2 (germline): SGHRS, YFSETQ. TCRdb passed the 5' RACE reads through MiXCR, listing each CDR3 protein once. The table records a few hundred thousand distinct CDR3 sequences, roughly 25% of them present only once. The chain employs TRBV5-1 and TRBJ2-2; D unresolved. Material for sequencing was PBMCs or a T cell subset sorted from them (not recorded which). This TCR derives from an adult woman who had mild COVID-19 (a few samples of this study predate the infection). Cell type and time point are not known. The CDR3 sequence is CASNWGNTGELFF. In DNA, the CDR3 is TGCGCCAGCAACTGGGGGAACACCGGGGAGCTGTTTTTT.